The source of this T cell receptor beta chain is a study of blood T cells in healthy people across ages. Findings and caveats of the study: Naive T cell percentage and TCR beta diversity correlated strongly. Long-lived donors had more naive CD4+ cells and higher diversity than aged donors.

Through a sample-barcoded 5' primer and a J-beta primer mix, a second PCR was run for roughly 7 to 12 cycles. Per-sample output comprised a minimum of 2.5 million paired-end reads containing CDR3. TCRdb analysed the 5' RACE reads with MiXCR anew, one entry per CDR3 protein. This table holds about 730,000 distinct CDR3 sequences, about 40% found once. PBMCs were isolated at a quantity of at least 6 million per sample. Deletions cut 3 bases from V and 3 bases from J, with 6 bases between. CDR1 and CDR2 from the germline V gene are MNHNS and SASEGT. This CDR3 is built from 12 residues. In this sample, this clonotype turned up once. Its target is unknown.

Source material: blood. The chain links TRBV6-1 to TRBJ2-7; D uncertain. The sequence derives from a woman in her sixties or seventies in good health. Written as DNA, the CDR3 is TGTGCCAGCAGTGAGTTAGGCTACGAGCAGTACTTC. It yields the protein CASSELGYEQYF.